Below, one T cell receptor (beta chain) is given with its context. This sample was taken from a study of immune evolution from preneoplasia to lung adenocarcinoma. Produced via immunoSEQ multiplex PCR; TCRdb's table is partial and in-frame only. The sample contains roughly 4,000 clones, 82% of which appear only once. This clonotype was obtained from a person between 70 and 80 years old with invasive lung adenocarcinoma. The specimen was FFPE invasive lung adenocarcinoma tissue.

CDR3 in DNA: TGTGCCAGCAGCTTAGGTAGTTCGAGCGGCACAGATACGCAGTATTTT. The encoded protein is CASSLGSSSGTDTQYF. V gene TRBV11-2 combines with J gene TRBJ2-3, with D unclear. Trimming shortened V by 1 base and J by 1 base, and 12 bases separated the two germline ends. Germline V gene sequence: CDR1 SGHAT, CDR2 FQNNGV. The length of the CDR3 is 16 residues.